This TCR beta chain was sequenced for a study of blood T cell repertoires in COVID-19. At the level of the study: Sources were T cells, B-cell-depleted T cells, or PBMCs; the material itself was cDNA or gDNA.

In the original processing: Estimation of nucleated cell counts was performed using reference gene primer amplification. Method: immunoSEQ multiplex PCR; TCRdb's copy keeps in-frame clones and lacks some. That table supplies the V and J calls and clone size; D and trimming were determined from the DNA. The sample consists of 85,000 to 130,000 clones, roughly 92% of them appearing once. The germline V gene has CDR1 MDHEN and CDR2 SYDVKM. The CDR3 is 15 residues long. The ends lost 5 bases at V and 7 bases at J; junction bases unmatched: 12. This chain connects TRBV28 to TRBJ2-7, with 9 bases fitting TRBD1. The sequenced sample was peripheral blood. The clonotype originates from a man in his 70s with acute or convalescent COVID-19. The CDR3 nucleotides read TGTGCCAGCAGTACCGCCGGGACAGGGTTTCGGGAGCAGTACTTC. Translation gives CASSTAGTGFREQYF.